This is a list of T cell receptor beta chains from one sample in a study of cytomegalovirus exposure and HLA in healthy donors. The protocol was immunoSEQ multiplex PCR, while the TCRdb copy is restricted to in-frame clones and leaves out a portion. The sample holds some 140,000 clones, 85% to 90% seen once. Material for sequencing was PBMCs. These receptors were obtained from a woman under 40 in good health and CMV-seropositive. CDR3s include the opening cysteine and the closing phenylalanine or tryptophan.

TRBV7-3,TRBJ2-7,CARVLRATPPGTWERDF
TRBV9,TRBJ1-1,CASSPVGGSEAFF
TRBV6-1,TRBJ2-3,CASSLAGTSTDTQYF
TRBV28,TRBJ1-5,CASSLGTGNQPQHF
TRBV6-6,TRBJ1-6,CASSYARAQGGEPLHF
TRBV7-2,TRBJ2-5,CASSRPGGTQYF
TRBV6-1,TRBJ2-7,CAGGTGHAYEQYF
TRBV6-1,TRBJ1-1,CASKGGRDMNTEAFF
TRBV2,TRBJ1-4,CASSVNQGEKLFF
TRBV6-5,TRBJ2-7,CASSIDREYEQYF
TRBV11-2,TRBJ1-1,CASSSQTNTEAFF
TRBV28,TRBJ2-1,CASSFPGQGSEQFF
TRBV18,TRBJ2-7,CASSPPGTRSSYEQYF
TRBV4-2,TRBJ2-7,CASSQVSELSDEQYF
TRBV10-3,TRBJ2-1,CAISVLAGGPSYNEQFF
TRBV28,TRBJ1-1,CASSLLLTEGAFF
TRBV4-1,TRBJ2-3,CASSRAGGGVADTQYF
TRBV30,TRBJ2-3,CAWSSAGSGDTQYF
TRBV7-9,TRBJ1-2,CASSLSNRAYGYTF
TRBV27,TRBJ1-5,CASSPNGDSNQPQHF
TRBV30,TRBJ2-3,CAWSVRGVADTQYF
TRBV7-9,TRBJ1-1,CASIGGGGTEAFF
TRBV15,TRBJ2-1,CATSRTSGNEQFF
TRBV19,TRBJ2-7,CASSILGQGPYEQYF
TRBV2,TRBJ2-7,CASSTATGRVNF